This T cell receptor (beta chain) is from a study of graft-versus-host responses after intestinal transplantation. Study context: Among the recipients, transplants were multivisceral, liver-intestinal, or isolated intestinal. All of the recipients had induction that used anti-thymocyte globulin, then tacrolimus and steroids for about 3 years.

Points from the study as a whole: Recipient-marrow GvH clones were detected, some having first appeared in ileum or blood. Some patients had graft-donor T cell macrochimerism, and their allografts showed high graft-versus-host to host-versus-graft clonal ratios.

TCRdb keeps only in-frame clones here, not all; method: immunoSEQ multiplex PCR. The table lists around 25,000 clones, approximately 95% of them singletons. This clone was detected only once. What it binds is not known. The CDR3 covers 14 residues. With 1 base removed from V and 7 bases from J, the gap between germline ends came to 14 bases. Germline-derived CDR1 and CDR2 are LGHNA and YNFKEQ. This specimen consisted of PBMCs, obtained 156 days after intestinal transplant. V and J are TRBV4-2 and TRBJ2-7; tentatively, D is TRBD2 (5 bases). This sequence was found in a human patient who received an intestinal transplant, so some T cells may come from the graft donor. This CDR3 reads CASSQGLGVREQYF. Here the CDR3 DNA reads TGTGCCAGCAGCCAAGGTCTGGGAGTGCGGGAGCAGTACTTC.